This is a list of T cell receptor beta chains from one sample in a study of blood T cell repertoires in COVID-19. Here immunoSEQ multiplex PCR was the method, and the copy in TCRdb shows in-frame clones only, minus some. Counted here are approximately 120,000 clones, about 76% occurring once; the ten biggest clones make up around 18%. Sequences were obtained from peripheral blood. These TCRs come from a man aged 80 or over with acute or convalescent COVID-19. Each CDR3 is given with its conserved first and last residue. Fields, in order: J gene, D gene, clone size, V gene, CDR3 DNA, CDR3 protein. D genes are given only for firm matches. Some rows have no size entry. The others give once, few or many, or a class for an expanded clone.

TRBJ2-2 | - | once | TRBV24-1 | TGTGCCACCAGTGATTTGAAGACAGGGAACACCGGGGAGCTGTTTTTT | CATSDLKTGNTGELFF
TRBJ2-1 | TRBD2 | - | TRBV9 | TGTGCCAGCACCCTAGGACTAGTTGATGAGCAGTTCTTC | CASTLGLVDEQFF
TRBJ2-3 | TRBD1 | many | TRBV27 | TGTGCCAGCAGCCCAAATGGTATGAGGGACAGGGGACCTAATAGCACAGATACGCAGTATTTT | CASSPNGMRDRGPNSTDTQYF
TRBJ2-1 | TRBD2 | - | TRBV10-3 | TGTGCCATCAGTCCTAGCGGGGGGGCCTACAATGAGCAGTTCTTC | CAISPSGGAYNEQFF
TRBJ2-5 | - | - | TRBV18 | TGTGCCAGCTCACGGGGCCAGCAAGAGACCCAGTACTTC | CASSRGQQETQYF
TRBJ2-7 | - | - | TRBV5-1 | TGCGCCAGCAGCTTCGAAGGACAGTCCTCTGGTGGGTCCTACGAGCAGTACTTC | CASSFEGQSSGGSYEQYF
TRBJ2-7 | TRBD1 | - | TRBV6-5 | TGTGCCAGCAATGGGGACAGCTACGAGCAGTACTTC | CASNGDSYEQYF
TRBJ1-1 | TRBD1 | - | TRBV12-3/TRBV12-4 | TGTGCCAGCAACAGGGGAATTTCTGAAGCTTTCTTT | CASNRGISEAFF
TRBJ1-2 | TRBD1 | - | TRBV9 | TGTGCCAGCAGCCGGGACAGAGATGGCTACACCTTC | CASSRDRDGYTF
TRBJ2-1 | TRBD1 | - | TRBV4-1 | TGCGCCAGCAGCCAAGGGACAGGGCTATACAATGAGCAGTTCTTC | CASSQGTGLYNEQFF
TRBJ1-2 | - | - | TRBV5-4 | TGTGCCAGCAGCTTGGCAGGGGTTTATGGCTACACCTTC | CASSLAGVYGYTF
TRBJ2-2 | TRBD1 | - | TRBV6-5 | TGTGCCAGCAGCCACGGGACAGGGACCGGGGAGCTGTTTTTT | CASSHGTGTGELFF
TRBJ2-2 | TRBD2 | - | TRBV7-3 | TGTGCCAGCTCTTTGGGAGCGGGGGGGCGTTTCGACACCGGGGAGCTGTTTTTT | CASSLGAGGRFDTGELFF
TRBJ1-1 | - | - | TRBV6-6 | TGTGCCAGCTCGGACAGAAACACTGAAGCTTTCTTT | CASSDRNTEAFF
TRBJ2-7 | TRBD2 | - | TRBV5-5 | TGTGCCAGTAGCTCCGGCGGGAGGGTTGAGCAGTACTTC | CASSSGGRVEQYF
TRBJ2-1 | TRBD1 | - | TRBV5-4 | TGTGCCAGCAGTTCGATGGCAATTACAGGGGGCAATGAGCAGTTCTTC | CASSSMAITGGNEQFF
TRBJ1-5 | TRBD1 | - | TRBV18 | TGTGCCAGCTCACCGGGGACAGGGGATCAGCCCCAGCATTTT | CASSPGTGDQPQHF
TRBJ2-7 | - | - | TRBV4-2 | TGTGCCAGCAGCCACGGACTACTGGATTACGAGCAGTACTTC | CASSHGLLDYEQYF
TRBJ2-7 | - | - | TRBV7-8 | TGTGCCAGCAGCTTTCAGGGCTGGTATACCGAGCAGTACTTC | CASSFQGWYTEQYF
TRBJ2-7 | TRBD1 | - | TRBV7-2 | TGTGCCAGCTCAAAACGGGGACAGGGGACCTACGAGCAGTACTTC | CASSKRGQGTYEQYF
TRBJ2-7 | TRBD2 | many | TRBV11-2 | TGTGCCAGCAGCTTCGACCTAGCGGGGGGGCGCGAGCAGTACTTC | CASSFDLAGGREQYF
TRBJ2-5 | - | - | TRBV7-9 | TGTGCCAGCAGCTTAAATCCCGGAGCCGCCCGGGAGACCCAGTACTTC | CASSLNPGAARETQYF
TRBJ1-5 | - | - | TRBV19 | TGTGCCAGTAGTAGGGACAACAATCAGCCCCAGCATTTT | CASSRDNNQPQHF
TRBJ1-3 | - | - | TRBV2 | TGTGCCAGCGGACACGATAACGCAGGCGTTTGGTACTTAGACTCTGGAAACACCATATATTTT | CASGHDNAGVWYLDSGNTIYF
TRBJ2-3 | TRBD2 | - | TRBV6-6 | TGTGCCAGCAGTTACTCGCACGCGGGGGGCACAGATACGCAGTATTTT | CASSYSHAGGTDTQYF
TRBJ2-7 | - | - | TRBV6-5 | TGTGCCAGCATCAGCAGGGGCAACTACGAGCAGTACTTC | CASISRGNYEQYF
TRBJ1-5 | - | - | TRBV5-1 | TGCGCCAGCAGCTTATCCGGGGGGCTTGGTCAGCCCCAGCATTTT | CASSLSGGLGQPQHF
TRBJ1-6 | - | - | TRBV3-1/TRBV3-2 | TGTGCCAGCAGCCAAGTTGACAAGAGGGCACCCCTCCACTTT | CASSQVDKRAPLHF
TRBJ2-7 | TRBD2 | - | TRBV18 | TGTGCCAGCTCACCATCGGGGGGTCGCTCCTACGAGCAGTACTTC | CASSPSGGRSYEQYF
TRBJ2-1 | - | - | TRBV7-6 | TGTGCCAGCAGCATACGAGGAGATACATACAATGAGCAGTTCTTC | CASSIRGDTYNEQFF
TRBJ1-2 | - | - | TRBV7-2 | TGTGCCAGCAGCTCAGGGACACCGGGGGGTGGCTACACCTTC | CASSSGTPGGGYTF
TRBJ2-5 | - | - | TRBV2 | TGTGCCAGCAGACCGGGATCAACCATTGTGGGGACCCAGTACTTC | CASRPGSTIVGTQYF
TRBJ1-4 | - | - | TRBV7-9 | TGTGCCAGCAGCAGCACACAGGGAATAAATGAAAAACTGTTTTTT | CASSSTQGINEKLFF
TRBJ1-5 | TRBD1 | - | TRBV18 | TGTGCCAGCTCCCCATTATCCCGGGACAGACAAGGGCCCCAGCATTTT | CASSPLSRDRQGPQHF
TRBJ2-3 | TRBD1 | - | TRBV5-1 | TGCGCCAGCAGCGTTGGTCAGGGGGCTGGAGATACGCAGTATTTT | CASSVGQGAGDTQYF
TRBJ2-4 | - | - | TRBV3-1/TRBV3-2 | TGTGCCAGCAGCCAAGATCGGGCGTCTCTAGGAGGCATTCAGTACTTC | CASSQDRASLGGIQYF
TRBJ2-3 | TRBD1 | - | TRBV11-2 | TGTGCCAGCAGCTTAGACCAGGGGGCCACAGATACGCAGTATTTT | CASSLDQGATDTQYF
TRBJ1-6 | TRBD1 | - | TRBV3-1/TRBV3-2 | TGTGCCAGCAGCCAAGCCGGGACAGGGTTTTCACCCCTCCACTTT | CASSQAGTGFSPLHF
TRBJ2-4 | TRBD1 | - | TRBV11-2 | TGTGCCAGCAGCTCCCCTGCTAGAGGGACAGAAAACATTCAGTACTTC | CASSSPARGTENIQYF
TRBJ2-5 | TRBD1 | - | TRBV5-4 | TGTGCCAGCAGCCCGGGACAGGGGGCAGAGACCCAGTACTTC | CASSPGQGAETQYF
TRBJ2-5 | - | - | TRBV10-3 | TGTGCCACGGCTAGCCAACAAGAGACCCAGTACTTC | CATASQQETQYF
TRBJ1-6 | - | - | TRBV12-5 | TGTGCTAGTGGTTTGGAACAGGGTACACCCCTCCACTTT | CASGLEQGTPLHF
TRBJ2-7 | - | - | TRBV5-5 | TGTGCCAGCAGCCTGGGCGGCGTAGCCTACGAGCAGTACTTC | CASSLGGVAYEQYF